These 8 T cell receptor beta chains were sequenced from one sample in a study of T cell responses to AZD1222 COVID-19 vaccine. Sequencing used immunoSEQ multiplex PCR; TCRdb keeps in-frame clones, though not all of them. This table holds fewer than 150,000 clones, 88% found once. The sequences come from peripheral blood, collected 28 days after the second AZD1222 dose. These receptors were obtained from an adult who received the AZD1222 COVID-19 vaccine.

V gene TRBV7-2 combines with J gene TRBJ2-1; possible D gene TRBD1, 6 bases. V was shortened by 1 base and J by 3 bases, with 10 bases between the two germline ends. Germline V gene lookup returns CDR1 SGHTA and CDR2 FQGNSA. The CDR3 length is 15 residues. CDR3 residues: CASSLDGQLYNEQFF. The DNA of the CDR3 is TGTGCCAGCAGCTTAGACGGACAGCTCTACAATGAGCAGTTCTTC.

V and J are TRBV5-4 and TRBJ1-6; D call uncertain. This CDR3 spans 12 amino acids. V was trimmed by 3 bases and J by 2 bases, leaving 0 bases between them. Per the germline V gene, CDR1 is SGHNT and CDR2 is YYREEE (reference sequence). CDR3 coding DNA: TGTGCCAGCAGCTCCTATAATTCACCCCTCCACTTT. Amino acid sequence: CASSSYNSPLHF. The complete variable domain, with remaining parts taken from reference TRBV5-4 and TRBJ1-6, reads ETGVTQSPTHLIKTRGQQVTLRCSSQSGHNTVSWYQQALGQGPQFIFQYYREEENGRGNFPPRFSGLQFPNYSSELNVNALELDDSALYLCASSSYNSPLHFGNGTRLTVT.

The rearrangement links TRBV9 to TRBJ2-5; 11 bases match TRBD2. Germline V CDR1 and CDR2: SGDLS, YYNGEE. This CDR3 comprises 16 residues. Unmatched junction bases numbered 9, after V lost 4 bases and J lost 4 bases. Here the CDR3 reads CASSRRLAGNRETQYF. The CDR3 DNA reads as TGTGCCAGCAGCAGACGACTAGCGGGGAATCGAGAGACCCAGTACTTC.

This clone was recorded only once. The chain is built from TRBV3-1 (or the pseudogene TRBV3-2) and TRBJ2-7; TRBD2 is a possible D gene (6 bases). Per the germline V gene, CDR1 is LGHDT and CDR2 is YNNKEL (reference sequence). Deletions cut 5 bases from V and 0 bases from J, with 14 bases between. The CDR3 loop spans 15 amino acids. In nucleotides, the CDR3 is TGTGCCAGCAGCGTATCCCGGGAGAGCTCCTACGAGCAGTACTTC. Translated, it gives CASSVSRESSYEQYF.

This chain connects TRBV7-3 to TRBJ1-2, with D uncertain. The CDR3 has 14 residues. V was clipped by 5 bases and J by 0 bases, with 10 bases between them. Germline CDR1 SGHTA, CDR2 FQGTGA. CDR3 bases: TGTGCCAGCAGCCCCGCCGGACCTAACTATGGCTACACCTTC. As protein: CASSPAGPNYGYTF.

Only a few counts were recorded for this clone. The CDR3 DNA reads TGCGCCAGCAGCACCGCCTACGAGCAGTACTTC. Protein sequence: CASSTAYEQYF. V gene TRBV5-1 combines with J gene TRBJ2-7; D remains unclear. Germline V gene lookup returns CDR1 SGHRS and CDR2 YFSETQ. The CDR3 has 11 residues. V was pared by 4 bases and J by 2 bases, with 4 bases between.

A few counts support this clone. The chain recombines TRBV18 with TRBJ2-5; 9 nucleotides agree with TRBD1. Trimming at V came to 1 base and at J to 4 bases, leaving 10 bases not matched to a gene. This CDR3 contains 17 residues. CDR1 and CDR2 from the germline V gene are KGHSH and LQKENI. CDR3 in DNA: TGTGCCAGCTCACCACAGGCCCTTGGGACAGGGCGAGAGACCCAGTACTTC. Its protein product is CASSPQALGTGRETQYF.

J is TRBJ1-6 and V is TRBV25-1, with D maybe TRBD1 (6 bases). CDR1 MGHDK and CDR2 SYGVNS come from the germline V gene. Trimming removed 3 bases at V and 7 bases at J, with 13 bases between. The CDR3 sequence is 15 residues long. In nucleotides, the CDR3 is TGTGCCAGCAGTGATAGACAGGCTGGAAATTCACCCCTCCACTTT. It codes for CASSDRQAGNSPLHF.